The 3 T cell receptor beta chains reported below all come from one sample, sequenced in a study of cytomegalovirus exposure and HLA in healthy donors. PCR primers comprised 60 Vbeta and 13 Jbeta primers. Profiling relied on immunoSEQ multiplex PCR, and the TCRdb table lists in-frame clones only, not all of them. The sample contains 95,000 to 110,000 clones, approximately 78% of which appear only once. Sequencing was done on a sample of PBMCs. These receptors originate from a middle-aged woman in good health and CMV-seronegative.

This chain's CDR3 is CASSPGTRSFYEQYF. The CDR3 nucleotides read TGTGCCAGCTCGCCCGGGACTAGATCGTTCTACGAGCAGTACTTC. V and J are TRBV18 and TRBJ2-7, with 8 bases that match TRBD2. From germline, CDR1 is KGHSH and CDR2 LQKENI. There are 15 residues in the CDR3. V shed 6 bases and J 3 bases; nucleotides not matched to a gene: 10. The variable domain in full, with the rest retrieved from reference TRBV18 and TRBJ2-7, is NAGVMQNPRHLVRRRGQEARLRCSPMKGHSHVYWYRQLPEEGLKFMVYLQKENIIDESGMPKERFSAEFPKEGPSILRIQQVVRGDSAAYFCASSPGTRSFYEQYFGPGTRLTVT.

The genes are TRBV5-8 and TRBJ2-1; 12 positions agree with TRBD2. The CDR3 spans 15 residues. Germline V CDR1 and CDR2: SGHTS, YDEGEE. V lost 5 bases, J lost 8 bases, and 8 bases stayed unmatched. The CDR3 DNA follows: TGTGCCAGCAGGCCTAGACTAGCGGGAGTTTATGAGCAGTTCTTC. This sequence encodes CASRPRLAGVYEQFF.

The V and J genes are TRBV6-5 and TRBJ2-6, with TRBD1 as a possible D gene (5 bases). Trimming shortened V by 6 bases and J by 2 bases, and 11 bases separated the two germline ends. CDR3 size: 15 residues. The germline V gene has CDR1 MNHEY and CDR2 SVGAGI. CDR3 residues: CASSKTVTGANVLTF. In DNA, the CDR3 is TGTGCCAGCAGCAAGACAGTGACTGGGGCCAACGTCCTGACTTTC.